This TCR beta chain originates from a study of blood T cells in healthy people across ages. Notes on the study in general: Expanded clonotype shifts may have been confounded, as the donors had an unknown CMV status. Comparison with aged donors showed that long-lived donors had more naive CD4+ cells and higher diversity. Getting older went along with TCR beta diversity per million T cells dropping roughly linearly.

Primed by a sample-barcoded 5' primer and a J-beta primer mix, a second PCR proceeded for about 7 to 11 cycles. Researchers report that a template-switch adaptor with 12 random nucleotides tagged each cDNA molecule. TCRdb passed the 5' RACE reads through MiXCR, listing each CDR3 protein once. The repertoire holds about 700,000 distinct CDR3 sequences, with roughly 32% as singletons. A remark on this clonotype: Its antigen is unidentified.

The germline V and J ends were trimmed by 5 bases and 6 bases, with 8 bases remaining between them. CDR1 is LNHNV, CDR2 YYDKDF, per germline (reference sequence). CDR3 size: 12 residues. Sequencing was carried out using blood. The rearrangement uses TRBV15 and TRBJ2-1; D is unclear. This clonotype originated in a woman of 80 years or more in good health. Here the CDR3 DNA reads TGTGCCACCAGCGGCCGGAGCAATGAGCAGTTCTTC. Protein sequence: CATSGRSNEQFF.